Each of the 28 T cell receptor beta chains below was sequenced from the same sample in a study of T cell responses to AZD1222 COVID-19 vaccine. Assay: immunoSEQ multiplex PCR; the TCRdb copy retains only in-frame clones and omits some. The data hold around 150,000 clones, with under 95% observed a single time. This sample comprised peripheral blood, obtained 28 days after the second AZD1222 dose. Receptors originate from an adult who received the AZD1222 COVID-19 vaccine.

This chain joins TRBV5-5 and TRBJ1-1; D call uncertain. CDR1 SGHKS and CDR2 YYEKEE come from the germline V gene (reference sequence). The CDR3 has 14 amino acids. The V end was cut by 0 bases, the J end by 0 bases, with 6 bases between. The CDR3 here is CASSLGPLNTEAFF. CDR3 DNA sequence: TGTGCCAGCAGCTTGGGCCCTTTGAACACTGAAGCTTTCTTT.

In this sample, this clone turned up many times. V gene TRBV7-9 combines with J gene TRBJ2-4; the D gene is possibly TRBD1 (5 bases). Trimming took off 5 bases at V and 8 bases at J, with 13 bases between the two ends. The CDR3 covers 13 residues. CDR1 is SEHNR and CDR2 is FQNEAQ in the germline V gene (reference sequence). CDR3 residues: CASSLLQVDIQYF. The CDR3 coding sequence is TGTGCCAGCAGCCTCCTACAGGTAGACATTCAGTACTTC.

The CDR3 nucleotides read TGTGCCAGCAGCTTAGAATTGCAGAACTATGGCTACACCTTC. Its translation is CASSLELQNYGYTF. The chain carries TRBV7-2 and TRBJ1-2; D remains ambiguous. This CDR3 region has 14 residues. Germline lookup yields CDR1 SGHTA and CDR2 FQGNSA. V was pared by 1 base and J by 2 bases, with 8 bases between.

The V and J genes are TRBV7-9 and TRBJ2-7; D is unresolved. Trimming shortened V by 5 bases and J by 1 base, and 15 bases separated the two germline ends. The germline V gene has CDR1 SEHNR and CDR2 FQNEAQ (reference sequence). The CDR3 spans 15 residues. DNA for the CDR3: TGTGCCAGCAGCATAAGTGGGGAAGGGTCCTACGAGCAGTACTTC. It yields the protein CASSISGEGSYEQYF.

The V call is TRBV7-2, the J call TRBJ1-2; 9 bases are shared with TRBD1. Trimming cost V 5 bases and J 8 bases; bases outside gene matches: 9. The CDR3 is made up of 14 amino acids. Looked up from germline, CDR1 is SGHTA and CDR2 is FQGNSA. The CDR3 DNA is TGTGCCAGCAGCGTCAGGACAGGGGAAGAGGGCTACACCTTC. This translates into CASSVRTGEEGYTF.

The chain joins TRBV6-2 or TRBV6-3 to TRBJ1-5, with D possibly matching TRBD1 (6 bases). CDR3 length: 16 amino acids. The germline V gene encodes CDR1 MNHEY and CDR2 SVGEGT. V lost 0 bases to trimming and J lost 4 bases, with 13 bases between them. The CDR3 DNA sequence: TGTGCCAGCAGTTACTCGGCTTGGACAGCAAATCAGCCCCAGCATTTT. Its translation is CASSYSAWTANQPQHF.

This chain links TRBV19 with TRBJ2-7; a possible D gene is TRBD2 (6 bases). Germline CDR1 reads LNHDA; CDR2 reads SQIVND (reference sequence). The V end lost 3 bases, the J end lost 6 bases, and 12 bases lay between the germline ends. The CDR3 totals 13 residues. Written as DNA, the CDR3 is TGTGCCAGTAGTATTATGGACGGGAGCGAGCAGTACTTC. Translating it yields CASSIMDGSEQYF. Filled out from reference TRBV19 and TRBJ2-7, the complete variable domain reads DGGITQSPKYLFRKEGQNVTLSCEQNLNHDAMYWYRQDPGQGLRLIYYSQIVNDFQKGDIAEGYSVSREKKESFPLTVTSAQKNPTAFYLCASSIMDGSEQYFGPGTRLTVT.

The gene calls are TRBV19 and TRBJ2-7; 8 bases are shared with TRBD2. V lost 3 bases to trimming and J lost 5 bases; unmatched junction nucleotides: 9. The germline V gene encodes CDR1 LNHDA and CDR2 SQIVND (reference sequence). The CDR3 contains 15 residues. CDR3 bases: TGTGCCAGTAGTATCCGGGGGGGGGCCTCTCACGAGCAGTACTTC. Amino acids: CASSIRGGASHEQYF.

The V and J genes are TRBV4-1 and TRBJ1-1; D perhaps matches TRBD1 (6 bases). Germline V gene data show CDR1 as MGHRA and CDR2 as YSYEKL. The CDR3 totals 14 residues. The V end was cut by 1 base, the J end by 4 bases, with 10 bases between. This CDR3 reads CASSQVGGATEAFF. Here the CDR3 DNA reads TGCGCCAGCAGCCAAGTTGGGGGGGCCACTGAAGCTTTCTTT.

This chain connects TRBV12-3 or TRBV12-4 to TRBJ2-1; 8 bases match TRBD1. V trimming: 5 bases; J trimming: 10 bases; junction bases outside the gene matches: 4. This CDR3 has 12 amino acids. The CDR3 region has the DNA TGTGCCAGCAGTCGGGACAGGTCGGAGCAGTTCTTC. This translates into CASSRDRSEQFF.

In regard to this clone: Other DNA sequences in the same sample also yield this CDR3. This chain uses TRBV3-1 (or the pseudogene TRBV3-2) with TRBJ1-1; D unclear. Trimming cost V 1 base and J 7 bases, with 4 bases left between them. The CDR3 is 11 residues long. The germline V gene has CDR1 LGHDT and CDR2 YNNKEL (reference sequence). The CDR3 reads CASSQAREAFF. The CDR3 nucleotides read TGTGCCAGCAGCCAAGCCCGTGAAGCTTTCTTT.

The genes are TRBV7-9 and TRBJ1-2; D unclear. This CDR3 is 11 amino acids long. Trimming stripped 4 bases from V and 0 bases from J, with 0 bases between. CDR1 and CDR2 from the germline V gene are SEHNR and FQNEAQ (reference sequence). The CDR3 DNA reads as TGTGCCAGCAGCTCTAACTATGGCTACACCTTC. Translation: CASSSNYGYTF.

The CDR3: CASSLNRDTEAFF. CDR3 DNA sequence: TGTGCCAGCAGCTTGAACAGGGACACTGAAGCTTTCTTT. The chain links TRBV5-8 to TRBJ1-1; D is perhaps TRBD1 (6 bases). This CDR3 is 13 amino acids long. The V gene lost 1 base and the J gene lost 3 bases, with 7 bases spanning the gap. Germline V gene sequence: CDR1 SGHTS, CDR2 YDEGEE.

CDR3 nucleotides: TGTGCCAGCAGTTTATCTAACGAAGAGACCCAGTACTTC. Residues: CASSLSNEETQYF. The chain links TRBV27 to TRBJ2-5, with D hard to call. Germline V gives CDR1 MNHEY, CDR2 SMNVEV (reference sequence). The CDR3 is 13 amino acids. V was trimmed by 0 bases and J by 3 bases, leaving 5 bases between them.

CDR3 nucleotide sequence: TGTGCCAGCAGTGAAGCGGGGCCACCGGGGTATTCACCCCTCCACTTT. As protein: CASSEAGPPGYSPLHF. This rearrangement joins TRBV6-1 to TRBJ1-6, with D possibly TRBD1 on 5 matching bases. The germline CDR1 and CDR2 sequences are MNHNS and SASEGT. V dropped 0 bases and J dropped 8 bases, with 14 bases sitting between them. This CDR3 has 16 amino acids.

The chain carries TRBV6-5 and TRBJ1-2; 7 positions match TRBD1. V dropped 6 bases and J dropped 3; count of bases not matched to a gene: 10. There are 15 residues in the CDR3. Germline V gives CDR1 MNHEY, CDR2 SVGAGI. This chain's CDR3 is CASSSAEGADYGYTF. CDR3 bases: TGTGCCAGCAGCTCCGCGGAGGGGGCGGACTATGGCTACACCTTC.

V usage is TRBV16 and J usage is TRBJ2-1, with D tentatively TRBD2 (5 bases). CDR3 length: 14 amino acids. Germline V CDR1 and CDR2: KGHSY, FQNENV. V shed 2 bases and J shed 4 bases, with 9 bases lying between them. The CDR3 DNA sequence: TGTGCCAGCAGCCAAGAGTCGGGATACAATGAGCAGTTCTTC. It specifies CASSQESGYNEQFF.

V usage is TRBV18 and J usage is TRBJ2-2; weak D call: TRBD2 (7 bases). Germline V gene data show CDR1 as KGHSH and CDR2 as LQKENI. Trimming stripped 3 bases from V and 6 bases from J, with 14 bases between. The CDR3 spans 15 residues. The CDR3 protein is CASSPRQAGAGELFF. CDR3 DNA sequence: TGTGCCAGCTCACCCCGACAGGCGGGAGCCGGGGAGCTGTTTTTT. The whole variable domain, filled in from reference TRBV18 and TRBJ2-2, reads NAGVMQNPRHLVRRRGQEARLRCSPMKGHSHVYWYRQLPEEGLKFMVYLQKENIIDESGMPKERFSAEFPKEGPSILRIQQVVRGDSAAYFCASSPRQAGAGELFFGEGSRLTVL.

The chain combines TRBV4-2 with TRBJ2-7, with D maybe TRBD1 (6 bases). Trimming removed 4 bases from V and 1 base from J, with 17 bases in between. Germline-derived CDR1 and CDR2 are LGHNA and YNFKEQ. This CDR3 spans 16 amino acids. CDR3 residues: CASSPEDRYLSYEQYF. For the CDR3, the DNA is TGTGCCAGCAGCCCCGAGGACAGATACCTTTCCTACGAGCAGTACTTC.

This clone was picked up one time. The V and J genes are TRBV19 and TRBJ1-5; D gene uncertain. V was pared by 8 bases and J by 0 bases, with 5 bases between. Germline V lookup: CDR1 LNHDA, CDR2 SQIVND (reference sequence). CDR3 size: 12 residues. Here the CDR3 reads CASCHSNQPQHF. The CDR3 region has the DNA TGTGCCAGTTGCCATAGCAATCAGCCCCAGCATTTT.

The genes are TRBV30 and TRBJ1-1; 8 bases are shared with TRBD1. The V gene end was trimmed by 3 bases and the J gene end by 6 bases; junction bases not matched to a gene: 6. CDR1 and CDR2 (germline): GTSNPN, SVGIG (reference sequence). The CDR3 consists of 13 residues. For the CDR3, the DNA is TGTGCCTGGAGCTTCACGGACAGGGCTGAAGCTTTCTTT. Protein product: CAWSFTDRAEAFF.

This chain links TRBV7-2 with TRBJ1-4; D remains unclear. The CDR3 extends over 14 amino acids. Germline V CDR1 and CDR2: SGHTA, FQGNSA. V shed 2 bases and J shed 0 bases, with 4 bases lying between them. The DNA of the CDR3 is TGTGCCAGCAGCTTAAGCACAACTAATGAAAAACTGTTTTTT. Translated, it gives CASSLSTTNEKLFF.

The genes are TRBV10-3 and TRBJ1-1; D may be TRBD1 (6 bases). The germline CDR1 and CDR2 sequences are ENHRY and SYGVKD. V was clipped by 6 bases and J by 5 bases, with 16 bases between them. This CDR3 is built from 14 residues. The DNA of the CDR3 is TGTGCCATCAGCCGACCAGGGGTAGGGACTGAAGCTTTCTTT. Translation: CAISRPGVGTEAFF.

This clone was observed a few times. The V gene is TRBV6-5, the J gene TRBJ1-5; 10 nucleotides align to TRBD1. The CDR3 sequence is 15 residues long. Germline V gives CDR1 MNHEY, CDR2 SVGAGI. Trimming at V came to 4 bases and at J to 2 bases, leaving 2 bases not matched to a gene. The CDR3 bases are TGTGCCAGCAGTTCCGGGACAGGGGGCAATCAGCCCCAGCATTTT. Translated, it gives CASSSGTGGNQPQHF.

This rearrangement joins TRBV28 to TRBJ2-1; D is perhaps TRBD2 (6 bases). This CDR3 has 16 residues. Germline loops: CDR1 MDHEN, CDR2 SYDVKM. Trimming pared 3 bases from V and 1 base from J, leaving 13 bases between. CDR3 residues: CASSFGRGVSYNEQFF. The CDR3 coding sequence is TGTGCCAGCAGTTTCGGGCGGGGAGTGTCCTACAATGAGCAGTTCTTC. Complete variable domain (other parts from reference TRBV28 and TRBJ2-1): DVKVTQSSRYLVKRTGEKVFLECVQDMDHENMFWYRQDPGLGLRLIYFSYDVKMKEKGDIPEGYSVSREKKERFSLILESASTNQTSMYLCASSFGRGVSYNEQFFGPGTRLTVL.

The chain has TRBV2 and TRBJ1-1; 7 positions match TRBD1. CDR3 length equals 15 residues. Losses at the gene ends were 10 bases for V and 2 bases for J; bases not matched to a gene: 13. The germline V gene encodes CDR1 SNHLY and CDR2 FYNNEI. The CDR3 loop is CANPKQGTANTEAFF. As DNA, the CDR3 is TGTGCCAACCCAAAACAAGGGACAGCTAACACTGAAGCTTTCTTT. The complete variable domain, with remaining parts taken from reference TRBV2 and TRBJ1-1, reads EPEVTQTPSHQVTQMGQEVILRCVPISNHLYFYWYRQILGQKVEFLVSFYNNEISEKSEIFDDQFSVERPDGSNFTLKIRSTKLEDSAMYFCANPKQGTANTEAFFGQGTRLTVV.

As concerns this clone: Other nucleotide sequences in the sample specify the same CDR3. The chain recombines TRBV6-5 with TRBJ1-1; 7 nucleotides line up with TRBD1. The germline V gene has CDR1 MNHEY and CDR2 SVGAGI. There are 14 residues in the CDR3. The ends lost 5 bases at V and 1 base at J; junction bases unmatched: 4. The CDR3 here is CASSRQGPNTEAFF. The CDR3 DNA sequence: TGTGCCAGCAGTCGACAGGGTCCGAACACTGAAGCTTTCTTT.

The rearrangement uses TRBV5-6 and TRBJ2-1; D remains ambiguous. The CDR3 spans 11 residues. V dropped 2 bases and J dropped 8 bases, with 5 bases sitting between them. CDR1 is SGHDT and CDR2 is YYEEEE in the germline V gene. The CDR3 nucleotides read TGTGCCAGCAGCTTTAGTTATGAGCAGTTCTTC. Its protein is CASSFSYEQFF.